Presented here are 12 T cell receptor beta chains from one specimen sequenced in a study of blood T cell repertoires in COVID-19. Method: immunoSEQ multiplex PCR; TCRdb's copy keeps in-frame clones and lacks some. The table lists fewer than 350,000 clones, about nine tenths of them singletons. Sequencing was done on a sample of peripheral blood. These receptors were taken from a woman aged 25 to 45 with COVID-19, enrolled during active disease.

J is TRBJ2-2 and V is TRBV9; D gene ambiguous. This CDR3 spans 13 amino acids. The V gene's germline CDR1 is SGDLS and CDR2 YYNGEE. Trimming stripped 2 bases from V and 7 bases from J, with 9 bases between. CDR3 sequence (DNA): TGTGCCAGCAGCGTTGACAAGTACGGGGAGCTGTTTTTT. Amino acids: CASSVDKYGELFF. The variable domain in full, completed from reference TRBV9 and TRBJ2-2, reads DSGVTQTPKHLITATGQRVTLRCSPRSGDLSVYWYQQSLDQGLQFLIQYYNGEERAKGNILERFSAQQFPDLHSELNLSSLELGDSALYFCASSVDKYGELFFGEGSRLTVL.

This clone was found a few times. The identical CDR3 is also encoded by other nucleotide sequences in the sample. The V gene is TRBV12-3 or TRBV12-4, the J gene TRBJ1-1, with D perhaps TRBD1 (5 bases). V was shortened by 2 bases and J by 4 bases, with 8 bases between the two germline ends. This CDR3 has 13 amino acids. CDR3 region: CASSLQGGTEAFF. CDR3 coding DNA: TGTGCCAGCAGTTTACAGGGCGGCACTGAAGCTTTCTTT.

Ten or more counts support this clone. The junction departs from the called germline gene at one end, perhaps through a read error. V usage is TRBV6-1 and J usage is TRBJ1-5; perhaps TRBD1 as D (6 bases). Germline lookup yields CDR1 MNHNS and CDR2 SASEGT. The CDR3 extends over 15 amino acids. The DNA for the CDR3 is TGTGCCAGCATTGAAAGGACAGACAATGGTCAGCCCCAGCATTTT. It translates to CASIERTDNGQPQHF.

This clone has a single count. CDR3 loop: CATSRDAPRTSGGADTQYF. The CDR3 DNA reads as TGTGCCACCAGCAGAGATGCCCCTAGGACTAGCGGGGGGGCAGATACGCAGTATTTT. V and J are TRBV15 and TRBJ2-3; 15 nucleotides agree with TRBD2. After removal of 0 bases from V and 4 bases from J, the junction contained 8 bases not matched to a gene. Germline V gene lookup returns CDR1 LNHNV and CDR2 YYDKDF (reference sequence). The CDR3 runs to 19 residues.

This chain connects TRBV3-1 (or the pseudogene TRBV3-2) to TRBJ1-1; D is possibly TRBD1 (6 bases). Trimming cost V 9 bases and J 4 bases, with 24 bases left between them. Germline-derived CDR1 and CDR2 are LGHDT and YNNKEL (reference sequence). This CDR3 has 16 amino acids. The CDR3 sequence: CASKGVQTTVSTEAFF. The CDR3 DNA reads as TGTGCCAGTAAGGGGGTCCAGACAACAGTTTCCACTGAAGCTTTCTTT.

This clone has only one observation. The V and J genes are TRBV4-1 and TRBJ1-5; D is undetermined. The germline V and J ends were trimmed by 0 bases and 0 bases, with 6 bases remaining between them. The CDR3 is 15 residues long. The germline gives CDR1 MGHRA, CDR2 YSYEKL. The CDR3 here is CASSQDRNSNQPQHF. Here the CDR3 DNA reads TGCGCCAGCAGCCAAGACAGAAATAGCAATCAGCCCCAGCATTTT.

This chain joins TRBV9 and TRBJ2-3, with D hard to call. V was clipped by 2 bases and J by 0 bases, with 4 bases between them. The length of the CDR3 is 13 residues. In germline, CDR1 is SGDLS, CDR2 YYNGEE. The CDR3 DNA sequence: TGTGCCAGCAGCGTTGAGAGCACAGATACGCAGTATTTT. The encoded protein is CASSVESTDTQYF. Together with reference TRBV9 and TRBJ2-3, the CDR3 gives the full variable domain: DSGVTQTPKHLITATGQRVTLRCSPRSGDLSVYWYQQSLDQGLQFLIQYYNGEERAKGNILERFSAQQFPDLHSELNLSSLELGDSALYFCASSVESTDTQYFGPGTRLTVL.

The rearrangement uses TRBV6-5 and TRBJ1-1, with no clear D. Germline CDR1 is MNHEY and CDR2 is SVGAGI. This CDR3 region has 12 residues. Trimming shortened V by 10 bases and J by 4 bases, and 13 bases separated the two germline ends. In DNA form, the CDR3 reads TGTGCCACGGGATTGGCGGGCACTGAAGCTTTCTTT. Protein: CATGLAGTEAFF.

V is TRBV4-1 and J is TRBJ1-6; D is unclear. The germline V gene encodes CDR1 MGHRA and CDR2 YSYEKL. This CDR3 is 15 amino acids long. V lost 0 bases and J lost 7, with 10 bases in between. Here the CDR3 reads CASSQEAPRNSPLHF. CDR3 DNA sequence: TGCGCCAGCAGCCAAGAAGCCCCGAGGAATTCACCCCTCCACTTT.

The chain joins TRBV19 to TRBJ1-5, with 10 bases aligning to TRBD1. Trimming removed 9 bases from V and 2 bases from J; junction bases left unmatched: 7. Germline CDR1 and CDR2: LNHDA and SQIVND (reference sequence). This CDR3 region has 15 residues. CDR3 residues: CASHPGTGGNQPQHF. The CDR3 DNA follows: TGTGCCAGCCACCCCGGGACAGGGGGCAATCAGCCCCAGCATTTT.

The CDR3 DNA follows: TGTGCCAGCCACGGACAGGGGATTTATGGCTACACCTTC. Protein product: CASHGQGIYGYTF. V gene TRBV6-5 combines with J gene TRBJ1-2; 9 nucleotides match TRBD1. The trim removed 8 bases at V and 5 bases at J, leaving 6 bases unmatched. Germline CDR1 reads MNHEY; CDR2 reads SVGAGI. The CDR3 totals 13 residues.

CDR3: CAISESIRGAGGNTIYF. DNA of the CDR3: TGTGCCATCAGTGAGTCGATCAGGGGCGCCGGTGGAAACACCATATATTTT. The J gene is TRBJ1-3, the V gene TRBV10-3, with D maybe TRBD1 (6 bases). This CDR3 comprises 17 residues. Trimming took 0 bases from V and 3 from J, leaving 15 bases between them. Germline V gives CDR1 ENHRY, CDR2 SYGVKD.